Presented here are 13 T cell receptor beta chains from one specimen sequenced in a study of molecular identifiers for immune sequencing clone quantification. In TCRdb, the PCR reads were re-called with MiXCR into one record per CDR3 protein. The sample holds about 320,000 distinct CDR3 sequences, roughly 24% seen once. Sequencing was carried out using naive CD8+ T cells from blood, with Jurkat cell RNA spiked in. As to subset: FACS-sorted CD8+CD4-CCR7+CD45RA+ naive T cells. The receptors here all came from a human donor in good health. Some libraries in this study had Jurkat cell RNA spiked in.

This clonotype was counted ten times or more. The V and J genes are TRBV4-3 and TRBJ2-7, with D uncertain. This CDR3 is built from 16 residues. Germline CDR1 LGHNA, CDR2 YSLEER. V was trimmed by 0 bases and J by 1 base, leaving 13 bases between them. In DNA form, the CDR3 reads TGCGCCAGCAGCCAAGATCGAACTGCTCATTCCTACGAGCAGTACTTC. Protein: CASSQDRTAHSYEQYF.

In its sample, this clonotype was seen many times. The V and J genes are TRBV6-6 and TRBJ2-7; D remains unclear. Trimming stripped 5 bases from V and 0 bases from J, with 14 bases between. The CDR3 covers 15 residues. Germline V gene data show CDR1 as MNHNY and CDR2 as SVGAGI (reference sequence). The CDR3 loop is CASSLRGHSSYEQYF. The CDR3 bases are TGTGCCAGCAGTCTTCGTGGTCATAGCTCCTACGAGCAGTACTTC.

This clonotype has at least ten counts. The chain carries TRBV28 and TRBJ1-2, with TRBD1 matching 7 bases. Trimming took 5 bases from V and 8 from J; bases not matched to a gene: 5. The germline CDR1 and CDR2 sequences are MDHEN and SYDVKM. The CDR3 sequence is 12 residues long. Written as DNA, the CDR3 is TGTGCCAGCAGTCAGGGGGTATACGGCTACACCTTC. It yields the protein CASSQGVYGYTF.

This clonotype appeared a few times. The rearrangement uses TRBV4-3 and TRBJ1-4, with 9 bases aligning to TRBD1. CDR1 is LGHNA and CDR2 is YSLEER in the germline V gene. The CDR3 has 15 amino acids. V dropped 0 bases and J dropped 8; count of bases not matched to a gene: 4. The CDR3 DNA reads as TGCGCCAGCAGCCAAGACAGGGACAGGGTAGAAAAACTGTTTTTT. This sequence encodes CASSQDRDRVEKLFF.

The V call is TRBV7-4, the J call TRBJ2-6; unclear D gene. Trimming cost V 1 base and J 0 bases, with 13 bases left between them. The length of the CDR3 is 18 residues. CDR1 is SGHVT, CDR2 SQSDAQ, per germline. The CDR3 region has the DNA TGTGCCAGCAGCTTAGTGCCAGGCAGCCTCTCTGGGGCCAACGTCCTGACTTTC. It codes for CASSLVPGSLSGANVLTF. The variable domain in full, with the rest retrieved from reference TRBV7-4 and TRBJ2-6, is GAGVSQSPRYKVAKRGRDVALRCDSISGHVTLYWYRQTLGQGSEVLTYSQSDAQRDKSGRPSGRFSAERPERSVSTLKIQRTEQGDSAVYLCASSLVPGSLSGANVLTFGAGSRLTVL.

This rearrangement joins TRBV13 to TRBJ2-2, with D tentatively TRBD1 or TRBD2 (5 bases each). CDR3 length: 13 amino acids. Looked up from germline, CDR1 is PRHDT and CDR2 is FYEKMQ (reference sequence). V was trimmed by 5 bases and J by 5 bases, leaving 9 bases between them. The CDR3 loop is CASSSGTTGELFF. As DNA, the CDR3 is TGTGCCAGCAGCAGTGGGACGACCGGGGAGCTGTTTTTT.

Concerning this clonotype: This may come from a read error, since a much larger clone is one base off. The genes are TRBV29-1 and TRBJ1-1; D is undetermined. CDR3 length equals 11 residues. The V and J ends lost 6 bases and 6 bases respectively, with 11 bases between them. Germline lookup yields CDR1 SQVTM and CDR2 ANQGSEA. CDR3 protein: CSVLDVPEAFF. The CDR3 nucleotides are TGCAGCGTCTTAGACGTCCCTGAAGCTTTCTTT.

Only a few counts were recorded for this clonotype. The chain employs TRBV27 and TRBJ2-3, with unresolved D. CDR1 is MNHEY and CDR2 is SMNVEV in the germline V gene (reference sequence). The V gene lost 3 bases and the J gene lost 6 bases, with 7 bases spanning the gap. This CDR3 has 12 amino acids. The CDR3 region is CASSFRPDTQYF. CDR3 DNA: TGTGCCAGCAGTTTCCGTCCCGATACGCAGTATTTT.

The V and J genes are TRBV12-3 or TRBV12-4 and TRBJ1-6; D gene ambiguous. This CDR3 contains 14 residues. The V end lost 6 bases, the J end lost 7 bases, and 13 bases lay between the germline ends. DNA of the CDR3: TGTGCCAGCAGACCCCCCGGGGAAAATTCACCCCTCCACTTT. Encoded protein: CASRPPGENSPLHF.

This clonotype was seen many times. The rearrangement links TRBV25-1 to TRBJ2-7; no definite D call. There are 12 residues in the CDR3. Trimming shortened V by 3 bases and J by 2 bases, and 5 bases separated the two germline ends. Germline-derived CDR1 and CDR2 are MGHDK and SYGVNS. The CDR3 reads CASSDATYEQYF. DNA for the CDR3: TGTGCCAGCAGTGACGCGACCTACGAGCAGTACTTC.

This clonotype was seen at least ten times. This chain uses TRBV7-9 with TRBJ2-7, with D perhaps assigned TRBD1 or TRBD2 (5 bases each). CDR1 SEHNR and CDR2 FQNEAQ come from the germline V gene (reference sequence). This CDR3 is 13 amino acids long. Trimming cost V 5 bases and J 4 bases, with 12 bases left between them. This chain's CDR3 is CASSRGVQYEQYF. CDR3 nucleotides: TGTGCCAGCAGCCGAGGGGTTCAATACGAGCAGTACTTC.

With regard to this clonotype: A read error may account for a junction end that differs from germline. The chain joins TRBV5-3 to TRBJ1-1, with 8 bases matching TRBD1. TRBV5-3 is flagged as an ORF with uncertain function. This CDR3 has 14 residues. The chain's CDR3 is CATTPGGLDTETFF. For the CDR3, the DNA is TGTGCCACCACACCAGGGGGCTTGGACACTGAAACTTTCTTT.

This sequence joins TRBV10-3 and TRBJ2-3; TRBD1 matches at 7 bases. The V and J ends lost 5 bases and 1 base, in that order; junction bases with no gene match: 6. Per germline, CDR1 ENHRY and CDR2 SYGVKD. This CDR3 spans 15 amino acids. As DNA, the CDR3 is TGTGCCATCAGTAATACAGGGGTCGGCACAGATACGCAGTATTTT. Its translation: CAISNTGVGTDTQYF.